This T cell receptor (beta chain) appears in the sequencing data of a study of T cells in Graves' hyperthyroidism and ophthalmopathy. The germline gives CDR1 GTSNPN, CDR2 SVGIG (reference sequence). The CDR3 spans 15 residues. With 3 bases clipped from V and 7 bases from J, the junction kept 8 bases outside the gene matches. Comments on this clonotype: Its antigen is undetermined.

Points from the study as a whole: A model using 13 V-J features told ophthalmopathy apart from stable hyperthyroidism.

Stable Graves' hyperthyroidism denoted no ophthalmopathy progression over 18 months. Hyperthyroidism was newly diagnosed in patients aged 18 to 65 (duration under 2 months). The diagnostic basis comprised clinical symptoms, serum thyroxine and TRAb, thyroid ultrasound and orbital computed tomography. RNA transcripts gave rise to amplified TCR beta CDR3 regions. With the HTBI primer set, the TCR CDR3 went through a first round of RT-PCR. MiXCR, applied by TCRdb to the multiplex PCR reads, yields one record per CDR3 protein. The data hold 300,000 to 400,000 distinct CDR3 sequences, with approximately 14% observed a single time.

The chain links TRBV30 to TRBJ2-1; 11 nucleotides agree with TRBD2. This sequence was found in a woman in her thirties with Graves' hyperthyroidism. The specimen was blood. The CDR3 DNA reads TGTGCCTGGAGGCGTTTAGCGGGAGGGCTTAATGAGCAGTTCTTC. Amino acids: CAWRRLAGGLNEQFF.